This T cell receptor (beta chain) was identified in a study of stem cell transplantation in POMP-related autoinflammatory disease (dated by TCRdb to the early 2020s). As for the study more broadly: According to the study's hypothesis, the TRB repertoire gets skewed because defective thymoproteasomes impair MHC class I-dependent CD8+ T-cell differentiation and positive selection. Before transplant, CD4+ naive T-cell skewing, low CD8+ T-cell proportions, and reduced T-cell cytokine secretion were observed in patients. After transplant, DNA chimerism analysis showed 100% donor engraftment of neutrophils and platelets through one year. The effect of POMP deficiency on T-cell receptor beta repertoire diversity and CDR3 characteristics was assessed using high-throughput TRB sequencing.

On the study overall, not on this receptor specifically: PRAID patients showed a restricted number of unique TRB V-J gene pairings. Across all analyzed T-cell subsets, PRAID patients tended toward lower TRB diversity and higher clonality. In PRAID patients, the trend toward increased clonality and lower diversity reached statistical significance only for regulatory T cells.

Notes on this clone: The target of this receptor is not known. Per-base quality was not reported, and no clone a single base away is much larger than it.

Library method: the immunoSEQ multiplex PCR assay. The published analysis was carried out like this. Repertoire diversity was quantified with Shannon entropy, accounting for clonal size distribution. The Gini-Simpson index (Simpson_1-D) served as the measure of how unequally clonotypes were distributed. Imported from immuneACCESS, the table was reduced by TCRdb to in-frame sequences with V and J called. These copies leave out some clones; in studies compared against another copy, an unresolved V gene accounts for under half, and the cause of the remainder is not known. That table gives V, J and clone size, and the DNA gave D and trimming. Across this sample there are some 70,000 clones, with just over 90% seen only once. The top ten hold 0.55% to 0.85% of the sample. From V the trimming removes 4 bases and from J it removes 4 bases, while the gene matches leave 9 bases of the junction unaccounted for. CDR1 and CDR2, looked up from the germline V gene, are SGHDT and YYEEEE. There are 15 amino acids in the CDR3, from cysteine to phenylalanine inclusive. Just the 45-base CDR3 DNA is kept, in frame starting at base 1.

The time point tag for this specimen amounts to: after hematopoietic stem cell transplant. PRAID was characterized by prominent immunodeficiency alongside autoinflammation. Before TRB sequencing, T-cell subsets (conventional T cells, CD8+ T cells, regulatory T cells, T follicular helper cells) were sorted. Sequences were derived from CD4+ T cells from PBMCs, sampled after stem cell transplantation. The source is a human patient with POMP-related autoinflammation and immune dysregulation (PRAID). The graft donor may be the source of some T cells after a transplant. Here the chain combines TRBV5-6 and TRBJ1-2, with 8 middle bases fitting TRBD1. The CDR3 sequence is CASSTRTGRGYGYTF. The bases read TGTGCCAGCAGCACCAGGACAGGGCGAGGCTATGGCTACACCTTC. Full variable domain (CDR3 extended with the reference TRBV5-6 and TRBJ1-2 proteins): DAGVTQSPTHLIKTRGQQVTLRCSPKSGHDTVSWYQQALGQGPQFIFQYYEEEERQRGNFPDRFSGHQFPNYSSELNVNALLLGDSALYLCASSTRTGRGYGYTFGSGTRLTVV.